The clone carrying this T cell receptor (beta chain) was counted at least ten times. This sample was included in a study of early T cells in non-severe SARS-CoV-2 infection. Trimming cost V 0 bases and J 1 base, with 7 bases left between them. Germline values: CDR1 SGHTA, CDR2 FQGNSA. The CDR3 is 15 residues long. TCRdb independently ran MiXCR on the 5' RACE reads; one entry per CDR3 protein. The sample contains 55,000 to 70,000 distinct CDR3 sequences, over 3.5% of which appear only once. The origin of this receptor is an adult who was a healthcare worker with PCR-confirmed SARS-CoV-2 infection or an uninfected control (not recorded which). The donor label of this sample is uncertain. The J gene is TRBJ1-5, the V gene TRBV7-2; possible D gene TRBD1, 5 bases. This specimen consisted of whole blood, obtained at baseline. CDR3 in amino acids: CASSLAGGSNQPQHF. As DNA, the CDR3 is TGTGCCAGCAGCTTAGCTGGGGGGAGCAATCAGCCCCAGCATTTT.